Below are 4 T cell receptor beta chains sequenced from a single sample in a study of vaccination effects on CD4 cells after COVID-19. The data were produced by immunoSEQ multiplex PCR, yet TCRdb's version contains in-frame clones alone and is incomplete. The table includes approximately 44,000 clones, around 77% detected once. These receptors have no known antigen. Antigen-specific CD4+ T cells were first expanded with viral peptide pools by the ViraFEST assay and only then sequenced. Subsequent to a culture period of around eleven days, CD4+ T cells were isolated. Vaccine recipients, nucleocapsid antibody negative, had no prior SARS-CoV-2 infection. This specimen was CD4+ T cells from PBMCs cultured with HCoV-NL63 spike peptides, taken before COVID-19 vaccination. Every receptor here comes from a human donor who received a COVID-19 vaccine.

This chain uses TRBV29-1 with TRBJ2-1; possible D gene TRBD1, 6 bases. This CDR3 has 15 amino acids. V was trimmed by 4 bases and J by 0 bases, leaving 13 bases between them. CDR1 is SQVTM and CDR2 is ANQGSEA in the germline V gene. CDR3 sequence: CSVVGGLSSYNEQFF. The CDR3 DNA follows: TGCAGCGTTGTTGGGGGCCTCAGCTCCTACAATGAGCAGTTCTTC.

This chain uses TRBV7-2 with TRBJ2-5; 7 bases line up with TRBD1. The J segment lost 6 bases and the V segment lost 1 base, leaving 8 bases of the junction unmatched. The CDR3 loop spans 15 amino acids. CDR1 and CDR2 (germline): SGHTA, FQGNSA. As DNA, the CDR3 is TGTGCCAGCAGCTTAGTTTCAGGGGGAGACCAGACCCAGTACTTC. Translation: CASSLVSGGDQTQYF.

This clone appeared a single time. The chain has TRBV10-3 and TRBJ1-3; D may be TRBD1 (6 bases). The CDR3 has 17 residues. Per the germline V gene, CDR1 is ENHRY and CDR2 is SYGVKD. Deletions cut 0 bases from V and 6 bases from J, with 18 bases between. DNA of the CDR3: TGTGCCATCAGTGAGTCGAGGACGGGACAAATTTTAAACACCATATATTTT. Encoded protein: CAISESRTGQILNTIYF.

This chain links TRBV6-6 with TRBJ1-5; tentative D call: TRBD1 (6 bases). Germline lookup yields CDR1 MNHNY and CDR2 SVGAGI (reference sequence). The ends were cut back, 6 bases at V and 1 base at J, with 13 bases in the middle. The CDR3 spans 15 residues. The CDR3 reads CASRDLQGSNQPQHF. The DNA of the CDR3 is TGTGCCAGCAGAGATTTACAGGGCAGCAATCAGCCCCAGCATTTT.